A selection of T cell receptor beta chains follows, all from one sample in a study of T cell repertoires in cytomegalovirus infection. TCRdb processed the reads anew with MiXCR; each CDR3 protein has one entry. Here the sample spans hundreds of thousands of distinct CDR3 sequences, approximately 42% being singletons. Which antigens these TCRs recognize remains unknown. The sample consisted of cultured PBMCs, taken from culture after CMV antigen stimulation. These receptors were taken from a human donor in good health (CMV status not recorded). Some clones in this sample may be carry-over from other donors' samples. The CDR3 runs from the conserved cysteine through the conserved F or W. A D gene is named only where the DNA matches it firmly. Expanded clones are given a class, and other clones once, few, many or no size at all.

>-|TRBJ2-2|TRBD1|TRBV7-2
CASSSNLGQGIAGELFF
TGTGCCAGCAGCTCAAACCTCGGACAGGGTATAGCCGGGGAGCTGTTTTTT
>-|TRBJ1-5|-|TRBV3-1
CASSQGDRRQPQHF
TGTGCCAGCAGCCAAGGCGACAGGCGTCAGCCCCAGCATTTT
>few|TRBJ1-5|-|TRBV7-6
CASRPDSSNQPQHF
TGTGCCAGCAGACCAGACAGTAGCAATCAGCCCCAGCATTTT
>-|TRBJ2-3|TRBD2|TRBV5-3
CASSSFFGSGGTDTQYF
TGTGCCAGCAGCTCCTTCTTTGGTAGCGGGGGCACAGATACGCAGTATTTT
>few|TRBJ1-1|-|TRBV7-6
CASSPQQNTEAFF
TGTGCCAGCAGCCCCCAGCAGAACACTGAAGCTTTCTTT
>-|TRBJ2-3|-|TRBV7-9
CASSSGPRHTDTQYF
TGTGCCAGCAGCTCTGGACCCCGGCACACAGATACGCAGTATTTT
>-|TRBJ2-3|TRBD2|TRBV7-3
CASSFSAGGLADTQYF
TGTGCCAGCAGCTTCTCGGCGGGGGGGCTTGCAGATACGCAGTATTTT
>-|TRBJ2-1|-|TRBV19
CASRIRSGSYNEQFF
TGTGCCAGTAGAATCAGATCCGGGTCGTACAATGAGCAGTTCTTC
>few|TRBJ2-3|TRBD2|TRBV10-2
CATWASGRGDTQYF
TGCGCCACCTGGGCTAGCGGGAGAGGAGATACGCAGTATTTT
>once|TRBJ1-6|-|TRBV5-1
CASQSSYNSPLHF
TGCGCCAGCCAGAGCTCCTATAATTCACCCCTCCACTTT
>-|TRBJ1-2|TRBD1|TRBV13
CASSLEGGTDLAYGYTF
TGTGCCAGCAGCTTAGAAGGTGGGACAGACCTAGCCTATGGCTACACCTTC
>-|TRBJ1-4|-|TRBV10-3
CAIANGEGEKLFF
TGTGCCATCGCGAACGGAGAGGGTGAAAAACTGTTTTTT
>few|TRBJ2-3|TRBD1|TRBV29-1
CSVRGDRGGDTQYF
TGCAGCGTTCGGGGGGACAGGGGGGGAGATACGCAGTATTTT